The 16 T cell receptor beta chains below come from one sample, sequenced in a study of T cells in pancreatic ductal adenocarcinoma. Only in-frame clones appear in the TCRdb table, and some are missing; sequencing was by immunoSEQ multiplex PCR. The sample consists of 25,000 to 35,000 clones, approximately 92% of them appearing once. Surgery without prior neoadjuvant therapy was the treatment of the selected pancreatic ductal adenocarcinoma patients. Sequences were obtained from PBMCs. These receptors all come from a human donor with pancreatic ductal adenocarcinoma.

This clone was detected only once. The V gene is TRBV9, the J gene TRBJ1-3; D unclear. The CDR3 sequence is 15 residues long. V gave up 4 bases and J gave up 1 base, with 12 bases separating them. Germline-derived CDR1 and CDR2 are SGDLS and YYNGEE. CDR3 in amino acids: CASSPDPFSGNTIYF. CDR3 sequence (DNA): TGTGCCAGCAGCCCCGACCCCTTTTCTGGAAACACCATATATTTT.

V gene TRBV30 combines with J gene TRBJ2-1; TRBD1 aligns across 9 bases. CDR1 and CDR2 from the germline V gene are GTSNPN and SVGIG (reference sequence). Trimming removed 1 base from V and 15 bases from J; junction bases left unmatched: 7. This CDR3 is 12 amino acids long. CDR3 amino acids: CAWSAPQGAGFF. In DNA, the CDR3 is TGTGCCTGGAGTGCCCCACAGGGGGCGGGGTTCTTC. Complete variable domain (other parts from reference TRBV30 and TRBJ2-1): SQTIHQWPATLVQPVGSPLSLECTVEGTSNPNLYWYRQAAGRGLQLLFYSVGIGQISSEVPQNLSASRPQDRQFILSSKKLLLSDSGFYLCAWSAPQGAGFFGPGTRLTVL.

In its sample, this clone was seen once. V gene TRBV5-1 combines with J gene TRBJ2-7; D is unresolved. CDR1 is SGHRS, CDR2 YFSETQ, per germline. The CDR3 consists of 15 residues. V shed 0 bases and J shed 4 bases, with 14 bases lying between them. DNA for the CDR3: TGCGCCAGCAGCTTGGGACCGACCTTGACATACGAGCAGTACTTC. It translates to CASSLGPTLTYEQYF.

The gene calls are TRBV6-5 and TRBJ1-1, with TRBD1 as a possible D gene (5 bases). CDR3 length equals 15 residues. Germline-derived CDR1 and CDR2 are MNHEY and SVGAGI. V lost 2 bases to trimming and J lost 4 bases, with 14 bases between them. This chain's CDR3 is CASSYASGGITEAFF. The CDR3 DNA is TGTGCCAGCAGTTACGCGAGTGGGGGAATCACTGAAGCTTTCTTT.

The chain combines TRBV19 with TRBJ2-1, with a weak D call TRBD1 (6 bases). The CDR3 is 13 amino acids. The V end was cut by 6 bases, the J end by 10 bases, with 16 bases between. Germline CDR1 is LNHDA and CDR2 is SQIVND (reference sequence). The CDR3 region has the DNA TGTGCCAGTAGCATACAGGGTGTAGGGGAGCAGTTCTTC. It encodes CASSIQGVGEQFF.

CDR3 amino acids: CASSSTGISYNEQFF. CDR3 bases: TGTGCCAGCAGCTCCACGGGGATCTCCTACAATGAGCAGTTCTTC. This chain links TRBV5-5 with TRBJ2-1; TRBD2 might be the D (5 bases). This CDR3 spans 15 amino acids. Germline V lookup: CDR1 SGHKS, CDR2 YYEKEE (reference sequence). V dropped 3 bases and J dropped 0 bases, with 10 bases sitting between them.

The CDR3 DNA reads as TGTGCCAGCAGCTTGGTGCTAGCGGGACACAATGAGCAGTTCTTC. This sequence encodes CASSLVLAGHNEQFF. The chain couples TRBV5-4 to TRBJ2-1; 9 bases align to TRBD2. CDR1 and CDR2 from the germline V gene are SGHNT and YYREEE (reference sequence). This CDR3 region has 15 residues. V lost 0 bases and J lost 5; bases outside the gene matches: 3.

V is TRBV27 and J is TRBJ1-4; TRBD1 might be the D (6 bases). Germline values: CDR1 MNHEY, CDR2 SMNVEV (reference sequence). The CDR3 totals 16 residues. The V end was cut by 3 bases, the J end by 6 bases, with 17 bases between. CDR3 DNA: TGTGCCAGCAGTTTCCGACGCAGGGGTGGACATGAAAAACTGTTTTTT. Its translation: CASSFRRRGGHEKLFF.

The J gene is TRBJ2-1, the V gene TRBV30; weak D call: TRBD1 (6 bases). The CDR3 extends over 16 amino acids. Germline assignment: CDR1 GTSNPN and CDR2 SVGIG (reference sequence). Trimming took 5 bases from V and 10 from J, leaving 27 bases between them. The CDR3 DNA is TGTGCCTGGGGGAGTCTGGCGCAGGGGTCGGCATCGGAGCAGTTCTTC. Amino acids: CAWGSLAQGSASEQFF. Combining the CDR3 with reference TRBV30 and TRBJ2-1 gives the whole variable domain SQTIHQWPATLVQPVGSPLSLECTVEGTSNPNLYWYRQAAGRGLQLLFYSVGIGQISSEVPQNLSASRPQDRQFILSSKKLLLSDSGFYLCAWGSLAQGSASEQFFGPGTRLTVL.

This sequence joins TRBV6-1 and TRBJ1-2; 7 bases map to TRBD1. Germline V gives CDR1 MNHNS, CDR2 SASEGT. With V trimmed by 5 bases and J by 3 bases, 3 bases remained unmatched. The CDR3 contains 13 residues. For the CDR3, the DNA is TGTGCCAGCAGTTCAACAGGGGACTATGGCTACACCTTC. Protein: CASSSTGDYGYTF.

Only one count was recorded for this clone. The CDR3 loop reads CASGYRGWGQETQYF. The CDR3 nucleotides read TGTGCCAGTGGTTACAGGGGTTGGGGTCAAGAGACCCAGTACTTC. The chain employs TRBV19 and TRBJ2-5; TRBD1 aligns across 7 bases. The J segment lost 2 bases and the V segment lost 8 bases, leaving 11 bases of the junction unmatched. Germline CDR1 LNHDA, CDR2 SQIVND (reference sequence). This CDR3 has 15 amino acids.

The rearrangement joins TRBV27 to TRBJ2-1; D ambiguous. The CDR3 sequence is 15 residues long. Trimming left V 2 bases short and J 0 bases short, with 8 bases between. CDR1 and CDR2 (germline): MNHEY, SMNVEV (reference sequence). CDR3 residues: CASSLRVSSYNEQFF. CDR3 nucleotide sequence: TGTGCCAGCAGTTTACGGGTGAGCTCCTACAATGAGCAGTTCTTC.

This sequence joins TRBV6-1 and TRBJ2-7; unclear D gene. Germline V gene lookup returns CDR1 MNHNS and CDR2 SASEGT. CDR3 length: 15 amino acids. V was pared by 1 base and J by 3 bases, with 13 bases between. CDR3: CASSEGELRFYEQYF. The CDR3 region has the DNA TGTGCCAGCAGTGAAGGAGAACTAAGATTCTACGAGCAGTACTTC.

This chain uses TRBV28 with TRBJ1-5; D not certain. CDR3 length equals 15 residues. Germline-derived CDR1 and CDR2 are MDHEN and SYDVKM. Trimming stripped 5 bases from V and 1 base from J, with 12 bases between. The CDR3 DNA reads as TGTGCCAGCAGTCCCGATCCACAGAGCAATCAGCCCCAGCATTTT. This translates into CASSPDPQSNQPQHF.

The chain joins TRBV19 to TRBJ2-7; no definite D call. This CDR3 is built from 14 residues. Per germline, CDR1 LNHDA and CDR2 SQIVND (reference sequence). V was cut by 7 bases and J by 0 bases, with 13 bases left in between. The CDR3 here is CASKTAVSSYEQYF. CDR3 nucleotides: TGTGCCAGTAAAACAGCCGTTAGCTCCTACGAGCAGTACTTC.

This chain connects TRBV11-3 to TRBJ2-1, with TRBD2 matching 9 bases. J gave up 10 bases and V 0 bases, and 7 bases lay outside the gene matches. Germline-derived CDR1 and CDR2 are SGHNT and YENEEA. The CDR3 is 15 residues long. The CDR3 loop reads CASSLDAGGPGEQFF. The CDR3 DNA reads as TGTGCCAGCAGCTTAGATGCGGGAGGGCCGGGGGAGCAGTTCTTC.